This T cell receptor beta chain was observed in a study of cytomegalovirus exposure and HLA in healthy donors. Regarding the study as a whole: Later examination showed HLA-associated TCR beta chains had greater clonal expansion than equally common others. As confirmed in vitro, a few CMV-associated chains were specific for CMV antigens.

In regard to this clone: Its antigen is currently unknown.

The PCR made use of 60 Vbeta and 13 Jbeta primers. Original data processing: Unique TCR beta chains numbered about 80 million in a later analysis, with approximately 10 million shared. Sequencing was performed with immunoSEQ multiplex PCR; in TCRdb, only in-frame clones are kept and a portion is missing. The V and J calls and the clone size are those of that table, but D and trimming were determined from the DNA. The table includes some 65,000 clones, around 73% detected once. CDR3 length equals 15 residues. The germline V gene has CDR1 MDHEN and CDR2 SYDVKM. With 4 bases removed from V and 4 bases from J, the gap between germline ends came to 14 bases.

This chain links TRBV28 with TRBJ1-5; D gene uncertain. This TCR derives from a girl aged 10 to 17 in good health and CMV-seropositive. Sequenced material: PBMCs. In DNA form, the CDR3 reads TGTGCCAGCAGTTCCGATTGGGTGGAGAATCAGCCCCAGCATTTT. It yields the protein CASSSDWVENQPQHF.